This T cell receptor beta chain was sequenced for a study of cytomegalovirus exposure and HLA in healthy donors. The CDR3 runs to 17 residues. CDR1 and CDR2 (germline): SGHAT, FQNNGV. Trimming took 5 bases from V and 7 from J, leaving 26 bases between them. In the case of this clone: Its antigen is undetermined.

Study findings and constraints: Accounts indicate the classifier identified cytomegalovirus status with strong specificity and sensitivity. Within the data, a cluster of highly shared sequence variants was likely a sequencing artifact.

It was with 60 Vbeta and 13 Jbeta primers that the PCR ran. This table comes from immunoSEQ multiplex PCR, and its TCRdb copy is limited to in-frame clones, with some not included. The profile covers some 190,000 clones, with more than 65% appearing a single time and around 3.2% taken by the ten largest. Sequenced input: PBMCs. The chain recombines TRBV11-2 with TRBJ1-2; D perhaps matches TRBD1 (5 bases). The origin of this receptor is a woman in her thirties in good health and CMV-seropositive. The CDR3 spells CASSGIHSGARGGGYTF. CDR3 DNA sequence: TGTGCCAGCAGCGGTATCCACTCAGGCGCCCGGGGGGGTGGCTACACCTTC.